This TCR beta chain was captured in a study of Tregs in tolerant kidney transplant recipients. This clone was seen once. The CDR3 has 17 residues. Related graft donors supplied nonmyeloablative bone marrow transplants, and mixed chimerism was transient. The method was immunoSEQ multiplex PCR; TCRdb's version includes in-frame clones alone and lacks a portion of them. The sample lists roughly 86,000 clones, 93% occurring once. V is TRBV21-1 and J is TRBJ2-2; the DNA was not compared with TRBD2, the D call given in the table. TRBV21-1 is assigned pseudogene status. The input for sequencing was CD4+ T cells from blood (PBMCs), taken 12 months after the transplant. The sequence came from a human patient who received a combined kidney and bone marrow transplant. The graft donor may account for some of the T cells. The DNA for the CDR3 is TGTGCCAGCAGCATTAGCCGGGGACTAGCGAGCACCGGGGAGCTGTTTTTT. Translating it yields CASSISRGLASTGELFF.